This TCR beta chain was retrieved from a study of T cell repertoires in cytomegalovirus infection. Study as a whole: Indications came from public TCR beta signatures; they pointed to CMV infection and to a matching HLA type. Notes on the study in general: The response measured ex vivo was dominated by TCR beta clonotypes (HLA-C-restricted and CMV-specific).

This clonotype was seen only a few times. As yet, its antigen is unknown. Germline V gene data show CDR1 as SEHNR and CDR2 as FQNEAQ (reference sequence). Trimming pared 5 bases from V and 5 bases from J, leaving 9 bases between. This CDR3 is 12 amino acids long. Each CDR3 protein is one row after TCRdb ran MiXCR on the reads. Of 400,000 to 600,000 distinct CDR3 sequences in the sample, about two fifths are singletons; the top ten hold around 44%. Specimen: cultured PBMCs, collected from culture after CMV antigen stimulation. This TCR was recovered from a human donor in good health (CMV status not recorded). Some clones in this sample may be carry-over from other donors' samples. The chain carries TRBV7-9 and TRBJ2-5; D possibly corresponds to TRBD1 (5 bases). CDR3 loop: CASSPKGETQYF. In DNA form, the CDR3 reads TGTGCCAGCAGCCCCAAGGGGGAGACCCAGTACTTC.